These 2 T cell receptor beta chains originate from one sample sequenced in a study of early T cells in non-severe SARS-CoV-2 infection. TCRdb fed the 5' RACE reads into MiXCR, producing one record per CDR3 protein. This table has approximately 83,000 distinct CDR3 sequences, around 15% appearing once. Sequenced sample: whole blood. The receptors here all came from an adult who was a healthcare worker with PCR-confirmed SARS-CoV-2 infection or an uninfected control (not recorded which).

V is TRBV7-2 and J is TRBJ2-7; TRBD2 might be the D (5 bases). V dropped 3 bases and J dropped 6 bases, with 18 bases sitting between them. This CDR3 is 15 amino acids long. The germline CDR1 and CDR2 sequences are SGHTA and FQGNSA. The CDR3 spells CASSFSPGSIREQYF. CDR3 DNA: TGTGCCAGCAGCTTTTCCCCGGGGTCGATTCGCGAGCAGTACTTC.

This clonotype was counted ten times or more. This chain uses TRBV11-2 with TRBJ1-3; TRBD1 is a possible D gene (6 bases). Deletions cut 2 bases from V and 0 bases from J, with 8 bases between. The CDR3 extends over 15 amino acids. Germline loops: CDR1 SGHAT, CDR2 FQNNGV. The CDR3 DNA follows: TGTGCCAGCAGCTTAAGGACAGCCTCTGGAAACACCATATATTTT. Translation: CASSLRTASGNTIYF.